The source of this T cell receptor beta chain is a study of OX40 agonist ivuxolimab in advanced cancers. Data came from immunoSEQ multiplex PCR; TCRdb stores just in-frame clones and leaves some out. Of around 140,000 clones listed, 75% to 95% are singletons. The CDR3 spans 20 residues. V lost 2 bases and J 1 base, leaving 22 bases between the germline ends. CDR1 and CDR2 from the germline V gene are SGHRS and YFSETQ. The chain joins TRBV5-1 to TRBJ2-6; D possibly matches TRBD1 or TRBD2 (6 bases each). The clonotype was recovered from an adult with an advanced solid tumor such as melanoma, head and neck, liver or kidney cancer. Sequenced material: CD4+ or CD8+ T cells sorted from blood, taken in a trial of the OX40 agonist ivuxolimab. The CDR3, as DNA: TGCGCCAGCAGCTTAGAGGGGGACTTCGAGGTAGCTTCTGGGGCCAACGTCCTGACTTTC. This codes for CASSLEGDFEVASGANVLTF.